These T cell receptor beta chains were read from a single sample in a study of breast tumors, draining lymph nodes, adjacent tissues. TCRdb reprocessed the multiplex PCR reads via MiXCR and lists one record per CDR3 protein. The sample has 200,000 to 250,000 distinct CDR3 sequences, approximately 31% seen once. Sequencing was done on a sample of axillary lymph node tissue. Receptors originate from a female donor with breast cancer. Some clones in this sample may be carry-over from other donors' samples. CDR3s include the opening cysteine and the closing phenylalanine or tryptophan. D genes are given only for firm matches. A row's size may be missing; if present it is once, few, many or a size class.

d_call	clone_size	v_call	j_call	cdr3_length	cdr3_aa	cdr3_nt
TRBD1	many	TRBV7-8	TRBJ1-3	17	CASSPRPGQGATDTIYF	TGTGCCAGCAGCCCGAGACCGGGACAGGGGGCGACGGACACCATATATTTT
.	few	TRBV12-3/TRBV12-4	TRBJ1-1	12	CASSSAGTEAFF	TGTGCCAGCAGTTCAGCGGGCACTGAAGCTTTCTTT
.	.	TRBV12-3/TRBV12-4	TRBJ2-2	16	CASSFSPRSSTGELFF	TGTGCCAGCAGCTTCAGTCCCCGGAGCAGCACCGGGGAGCTGTTTTTT
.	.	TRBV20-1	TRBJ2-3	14	CNARGGRGRDTQYF	TGCAATGCTAGAGGTGGGCGTGGACGAGATACGCAGTATTTT
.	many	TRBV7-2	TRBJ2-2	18	CASRLTQTRTPIGGELFF	TGTGCCAGCAGATTAACCCAGACACGTACCCCGATAGGGGGGGAGCTGTTTTTT
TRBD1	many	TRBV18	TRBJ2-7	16	CASSSTGTGTSYEQYF	TGTGCCAGCTCATCAACCGGGACAGGGACCTCCTACGAGCAGTACTTC
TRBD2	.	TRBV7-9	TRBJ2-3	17	CASRAGTSKSYTDAQYF	TGTGCCAGCAGAGCTGGGACTAGCAAGAGCTACACAGATGCGCAGTATTTT
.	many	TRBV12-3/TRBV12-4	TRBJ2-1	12	CASGPAYNEQFF	TGTGCCAGCGGCCCTGCCTACAATGAGCAGTTCTTC
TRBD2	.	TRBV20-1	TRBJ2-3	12	CSLAGVTDTQYF	TGCAGCCTAGCGGGAGTGACAGATACGCAGTATTTT
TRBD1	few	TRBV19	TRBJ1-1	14	CASSPNRGGIEAFF	TGTGCCAGTAGTCCAAACAGGGGGGGAATTGAAGCTTTCTTT
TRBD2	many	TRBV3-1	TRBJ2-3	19	CASSQEELGSGISTDTQYF	TGTGCCAGCAGCCAAGAGGAGTTGGGTAGCGGGATTAGCACAGATACGCAGTATTTT
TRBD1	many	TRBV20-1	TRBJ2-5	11	CSARQGETQYF	TGCAGTGCCAGACAGGGTGAGACCCAGTACTTC
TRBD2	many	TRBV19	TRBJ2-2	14	CASRGAGVIGELFF	TGTGCCAGTAGGGGAGCGGGAGTAATCGGGGAGCTGTTTTTT
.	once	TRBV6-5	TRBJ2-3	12	CACKTVTDTQCF	TGTGCCTGCAAGACGGTTACAGATACGCAGTGTTTT
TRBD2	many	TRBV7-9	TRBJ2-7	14	CASSRGLVSYEQYF	TGTGCCAGCAGCCGGGGACTAGTTTCCTACGAGCAGTACTTC
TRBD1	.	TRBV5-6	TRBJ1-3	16	CASSQTGVRSGNTVYF	TGTGCCAGCAGCCAAACAGGGGTTCGCTCTGGAAACACCGTATATTTT
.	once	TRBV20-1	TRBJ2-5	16	CSARMQRRQGRETQYF	TGCAGTGCTAGGATGCAACGACGGCAGGGGCGGGAGACCCAGTACTTC
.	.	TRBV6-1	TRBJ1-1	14	CASSEMGGNTEAFF	TGTGCCAGCAGTGAAATGGGGGGAAACACTGAAGCTTTCTTT
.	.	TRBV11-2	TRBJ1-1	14	CASSLGGGSTEAFF	TGTGCCAGCAGCTTAGGCGGGGGGAGCACTGAAGCTTTCTTT
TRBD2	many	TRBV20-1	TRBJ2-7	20	CSARDLASRLAGGWVDEQYF	TGCAGTGCTAGAGATCTGGCGTCCAGGCTAGCGGGAGGTTGGGTGGACGAGCAGTACTTC
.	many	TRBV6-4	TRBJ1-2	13	CASSTEGKGNYTF	TGTGCCAGCAGTACAGAAGGGAAGGGCAACTACACCTTC
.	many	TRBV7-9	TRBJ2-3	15	CASRKTSSPTDTQYF	TGTGCCAGCAGGAAGACTTCGTCTCCGACAGATACGCAGTATTTT
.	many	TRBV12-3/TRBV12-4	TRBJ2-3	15	CASSFTRAAQDTQYF	TGTGCCAGCAGTTTTACGCGGGCGGCCCAAGATACGCAGTATTTT
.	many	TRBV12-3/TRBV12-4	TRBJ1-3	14	CASSLRGAGNTIYF	TGTGCCAGCAGTCTTAGGGGTGCTGGAAACACCATATATTTT
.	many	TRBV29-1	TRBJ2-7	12	CSVGISQREQYF	TGCAGCGTGGGGATTAGCCAAAGAGAGCAGTACTTC
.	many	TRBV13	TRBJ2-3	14	CASSPQGSPDTQYF	TGTGCCAGCAGCCCCCAGGGGAGCCCAGATACGCAGTATTTT
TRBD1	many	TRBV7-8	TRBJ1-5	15	CASSLEGRGYQPQHF	TGTGCCAGCAGCTTAGAAGGCAGGGGGTATCAGCCCCAGCATTTT
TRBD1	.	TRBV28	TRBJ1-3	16	CASSFPDRDSGNTIYF	TGTGCCAGCAGTTTCCCTGACAGGGATTCTGGAAACACCATATATTTT
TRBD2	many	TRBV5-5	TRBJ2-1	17	CASSPRATSGRANEQFF	TGTGCCAGCAGCCCTAGAGCGACTAGCGGGAGGGCCAATGAGCAGTTCTTC
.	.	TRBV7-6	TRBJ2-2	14	CASSSGTNTGELFF	TGTGCCAGCAGCTCAGGGACGAACACCGGGGAGCTGTTTTTT
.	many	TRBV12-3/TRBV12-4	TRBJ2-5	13	CASRSSGVGTQYF	TGTGCCAGCAGGTCCTCGGGGGTTGGGACCCAGTACTTC
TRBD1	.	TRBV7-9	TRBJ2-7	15	CASSLGQGRAYEQYF	TGTGCCAGCAGCTTGGGACAGGGACGTGCCTACGAGCAGTACTTC
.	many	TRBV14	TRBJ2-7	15	CASSPGLGWSYEQYF	TGTGCCAGCAGCCCAGGACTGGGTTGGTCCTACGAGCAGTACTTC